This T cell receptor (beta chain) is from a study of T cells in Graves' hyperthyroidism and ophthalmopathy. This CDR3 has 13 amino acids. Germline V gene data show CDR1 as SGHRS and CDR2 as YFSETQ. If no ophthalmopathy progression occurred within 18 months, Graves' hyperthyroidism was stable. Authors of the study amplified TCR beta CDR3 regions from RNA transcripts. First-round RT-PCR with HTBI primers amplified the TCR CDR3 region. TCRdb re-analysed the multiplex PCR reads in MiXCR, keeping a single row per CDR3 protein. The data show just over 550,000 distinct CDR3 sequences, with about half seen just once and just over 8% held by the top ten. Concerning this clonotype itself: One junction end disagrees with the germline gene, perhaps due to a read error.

The chain employs TRBV5-1 and TRBJ2-7; D not resolved. The source of this sequence is a woman aged 18-30 years with Graves' hyperthyroidism. The sequencing input was peripheral blood or thyroid tissue (not recorded which). The CDR3 DNA is TGTGCCAGCAGCCCTACGAGCTCCTACGAGCAGTACTTC. Protein: CASSPTSSYEQYF. Variable domain in full (rest from reference TRBV5-1 and TRBJ2-7): KAGVTQTPRYLIKTRGQQVTLSCSPISGHRSVSWYQQTPGQGLQFLFEYFSETQRNKGNFPGRFSGRQFSNSRSEMNVSTLELGDSALYLCASSPTSSYEQYFGPGTRLTVT.